This TCR beta chain was observed in a study of T cell changes during pregnancy in multiple sclerosis (dated by TCRdb to the late 2010s). Background on the whole study: The study examined how the T cell repertoire changed over the course of pregnancy in women with multiple sclerosis.

For this clone: Its antigen is currently not known. Per-base qualities were not stored, and no clone one base away is much larger.

CDR1 and CDR2, per the germline V gene, are MNHEY and SVGAGI. The CDR3 holds 15 amino acids from the cysteine to the phenylalanine. This entry keeps only the CDR3 DNA: 45 bases, framed from base 1. V ends up 2 bases short and J 6 bases short, with an unmatched junction base count of 3. Libraries were made using the immunoSEQ multiplex PCR assay. TCRdb obtained this table from immuneACCESS and retained in-frame rearrangements with V and J assigned. These tables miss some clones; where compared with another copy, unresolved V genes account for less than half of the shortfall, and the remainder is unexplained. The sample has 30,000 or so clones on record, about 83% of them singletons. The ten largest clones take up more than 7.5% of the sample.

In this chain, TRBV6-5 is recombined with TRBJ2-1; 11 central bases correspond to TRBD1. The sequence came from a female donor with multiple sclerosis, enrolled in a pregnancy study. Material: CD8+ T cells from peripheral blood mononuclear cells, obtained after pregnancy. The CDR3 region has the sequence CASSYPGQGVNEQFF. The nucleotide sequence reads TGTGCCAGCAGTTACCCGGGACAGGGGGTCAATGAGCAGTTCTTC.